The rows below give T cell receptor beta chains drawn from one sample of a study of blood T cells in healthy people across ages. TCRdb analysed the 5' RACE reads with MiXCR anew, one entry per CDR3 protein. The top ten hold roughly 2.1% of the sample, which has 2 million or so distinct CDR3 sequences, around 50% seen once. The material sequenced was blood. Source of these receptors: a middle-aged woman in good health. The CDR3 runs from the conserved cysteine through the conserved F or W. Each record gives: V gene, D gene, J gene, clone size, CDR3 protein, CDR3 DNA. D genes are given only for firm matches. The size of a clone is reported for some rows only, either as once, few or many, or as a class for expanded clones.

TRBV5-1	.	TRBJ2-7	.	CASSPGVYSYEQYF	TGCGCCAGCTCGCCGGGGGTCTACTCCTACGAGCAGTACTTC
TRBV19	.	TRBJ1-6	.	CASSPWALTDNSPLHF	TGTGCCAGTAGTCCATGGGCCTTAACCGATAATTCACCCCTCCACTTT
TRBV24-1	TRBD2	TRBJ2-1	.	CATSDFVTSGTDEQFF	TGTGCCACCAGTGATTTTGTCACTAGCGGGACGGATGAGCAGTTCTTC
TRBV28	.	TRBJ1-1	.	CASSLSDRMNTEAFF	TGTGCCAGCAGTTTATCGGACAGAATGAACACTGAAGCTTTCTTT
TRBV28	.	TRBJ2-3	.	CASKLSLGVSTQYF	TGTGCCAGCAAATTGAGTCTCGGGGTTTCTACGCAGTATTTT
TRBV4-2	.	TRBJ1-2	once	CASSSGGERYGYTF	TGTGCCAGCAGCTCGGGGGGGGAGCGTTATGGCTACACCTTC
TRBV7-3	.	TRBJ2-5	.	CASSPSATLAYNEQYF	TGTGCCAGCAGCCCCTCCGCGACTCTGGCCTACAATGAGCAGTACTTC
TRBV7-9	TRBD1	TRBJ2-6	once	CASSSLRTGGNVLTF	TGTGCCAGCAGCTCCTTAAGGACAGGGGGCAACGTCCTGACTTTC
TRBV7-7	TRBD2	TRBJ2-5	.	CASSLGLRVAGGTETQYF	TGTGCTAGCAGCTTAGGACTCCGGGTCGCGGGGGGGACGGAGACCCAGTACTTC
TRBV20-1	.	TRBJ2-3	.	CSARSGASRWGPDTQYF	TGCAGTGCTAGAAGTGGCGCGTCCAGGTGGGGCCCAGATACGCAGTATTTT
TRBV6-6	TRBD2	TRBJ2-5	.	CASSSHLAGGETQYF	TGTGCCAGCAGCTCACATCTAGCGGGAGGGGAGACCCAGTACTTC
TRBV2	.	TRBJ2-5	once	CASRRVAAETQYF	TGTGCCAGCAGAAGGGTAGCGGCGGAGACCCAGTACTTC
TRBV5-1	.	TRBJ2-1	.	CASSLEGVGDRFF	TGCGCCAGCAGCTTGGAAGGCGTAGGGGATCGGTTCTTC
TRBV7-2	TRBD1	TRBJ2-5	.	CASSSLRQGEETQYF	TGTGCCAGCAGCTCCCTACGGCAGGGGGAAGAGACCCAGTACTTC
TRBV20-1	TRBD2	TRBJ2-1	.	CSAWGGTTNNEQFF	TGCAGTGCATGGGGAGGGACTACCAACAATGAGCAGTTCTTC
TRBV4-3	TRBD2	TRBJ2-7	.	CASSQVGGTSHNEQYF	TGCGCCAGCAGCCAAGTCGGGGGGACTAGCCACAATGAGCAGTACTTC
TRBV28	TRBD1	TRBJ1-5	.	CASRPDDRVTYSNQPQHF	TGTGCCAGCAGACCCGACGACAGGGTGACCTATAGCAATCAGCCCCAGCATTTT
TRBV27	.	TRBJ2-5	few	CASSLAFGRSETQYF	TGTGCCAGCAGTTTAGCCTTCGGCAGGTCTGAGACCCAGTACTTC
TRBV11-1	TRBD2	TRBJ2-1	.	CASSSGLAGVTYEGTQFF	TGTGCCAGCAGCTCGGGACTAGCGGGGGTGACGTATGAGGGGACCCAGTTCTTC
TRBV7-9	.	TRBJ2-7	.	CASSLGKGTQGSYEQYF	TGTGCCAGCAGCTTAGGAAAAGGGACACAAGGAAGCTACGAGCAGTACTTC
TRBV5-1	.	TRBJ2-5	.	CASSFRGTTQETQYF	TGCGCCAGCAGCTTTCGAGGGACGACCCAAGAGACCCAGTACTTC
TRBV24-1	.	TRBJ2-2	.	CATSDPTGLSGELFF	TGTGCCACCAGTGACCCGACAGGACTAAGCGGGGAGCTGTTTTTT
TRBV5-1	TRBD1	TRBJ2-5	.	CASSLGSQGREETQYF	TGCGCCAGCAGCTTGGGTTCACAGGGGCGCGAAGAGACCCAGTACTTC
TRBV7-8	.	TRBJ2-7	.	CASSLGPPTGTPAREQYF	TGTGCCAGCAGCTTAGGGCCCCCTACCGGGACACCGGCACGGGAGCAGTACTTC
TRBV5-1	.	TRBJ2-3	few	CASSLGQISSTDTQYF	TGCGCCAGCAGCTTGGGTCAGATCTCTAGCACAGATACGCAGTATTTT
TRBV29-1	TRBD1	TRBJ2-3	.	CSGAAGTGDSDTQYF	TGCAGCGGAGCTGCCGGGACAGGGGATTCAGATACGCAGTATTTT
TRBV7-2	TRBD2	TRBJ2-5	few	CASSSGTRGLAGGQETQYF	TGTGCCAGCAGCTCAGGGACTCGCGGACTAGCGGGGGGGCAAGAGACCCAGTACTTC
TRBV6-5	.	TRBJ2-5	once	CASSYVTLGHQETQYF	TGTGCCAGCAGTTACGTGACTCTTGGGCACCAAGAGACCCAGTACTTC